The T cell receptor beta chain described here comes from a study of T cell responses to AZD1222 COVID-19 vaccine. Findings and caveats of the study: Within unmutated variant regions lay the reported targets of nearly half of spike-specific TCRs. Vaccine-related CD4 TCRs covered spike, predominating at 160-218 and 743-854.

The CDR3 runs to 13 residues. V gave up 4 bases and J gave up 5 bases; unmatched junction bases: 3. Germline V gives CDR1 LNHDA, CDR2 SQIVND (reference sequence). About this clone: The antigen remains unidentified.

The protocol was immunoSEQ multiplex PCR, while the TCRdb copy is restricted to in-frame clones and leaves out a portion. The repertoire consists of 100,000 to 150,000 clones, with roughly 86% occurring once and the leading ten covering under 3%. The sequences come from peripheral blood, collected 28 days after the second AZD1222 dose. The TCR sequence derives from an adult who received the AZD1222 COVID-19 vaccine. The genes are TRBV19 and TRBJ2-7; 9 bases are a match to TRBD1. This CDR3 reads CASSTGQGHEQYF. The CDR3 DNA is TGTGCCAGTAGTACGGGACAGGGCCACGAGCAGTACTTC. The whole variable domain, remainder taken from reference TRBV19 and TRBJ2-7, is DGGITQSPKYLFRKEGQNVTLSCEQNLNHDAMYWYRQDPGQGLRLIYYSQIVNDFQKGDIAEGYSVSREKKESFPLTVTSAQKNPTAFYLCASSTGQGHEQYFGPGTRLTVT.